The clone carrying this TCR beta chain was detected only a few times. This sample is drawn from a study of blood T cell repertoires in COVID-19. On the study more broadly: The origin of the acute and convalescent COVID-19 samples was the United States, Italy and Spain. T cells, B-cell-depleted T cells, or PBMCs provided the cDNA or gDNA that served as material.

The V and J ends lost 4 bases and 8 bases, in that order; junction bases with no gene match: 8. This CDR3 is 15 amino acids long. Germline CDR1 and CDR2: SGHRS and YFSETQ. Original methodology: Amplification from reference gene primers served as the basis for estimated nucleated cell counts. Using immunoSEQ multiplex PCR, the repertoire was profiled, and TCRdb retains in-frame clones only, with some absent. V and J calls and clone size are given by that table; D and trimming were obtained from the DNA. Of under 250,000 clones listed, around 88% were seen once; the top ten hold roughly 7.8%. The V and J genes are TRBV5-1 and TRBJ2-1; 11 bases are a match to TRBD2. Sequenced: peripheral blood. This clonotype was sampled from a man aged 40-49 years with active or convalescent COVID-19. The CDR3 reads CASSPGTSGFDEQFF. CDR3 bases: TGCGCCAGCAGCCCCGGGACTAGCGGATTCGATGAGCAGTTCTTC. The complete variable domain, with remaining parts taken from reference TRBV5-1 and TRBJ2-1, reads KAGVTQTPRYLIKTRGQQVTLSCSPISGHRSVSWYQQTPGQGLQFLFEYFSETQRNKGNFPGRFSGRQFSNSRSEMNVSTLELGDSALYLCASSPGTSGFDEQFFGPGTRLTVL.